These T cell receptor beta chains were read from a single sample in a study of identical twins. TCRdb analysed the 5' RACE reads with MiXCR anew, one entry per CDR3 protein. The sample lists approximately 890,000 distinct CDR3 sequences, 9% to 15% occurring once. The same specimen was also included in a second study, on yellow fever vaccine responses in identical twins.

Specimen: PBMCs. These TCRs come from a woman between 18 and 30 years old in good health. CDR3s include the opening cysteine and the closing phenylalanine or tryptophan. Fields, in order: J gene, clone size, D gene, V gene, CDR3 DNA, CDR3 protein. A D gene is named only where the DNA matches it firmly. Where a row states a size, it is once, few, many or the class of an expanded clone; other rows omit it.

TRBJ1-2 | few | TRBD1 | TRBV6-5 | TGTGCCAGCAGTTCAGGGACAGGGGGCCACTATGGCTACACCTTC | CASSSGTGGHYGYTF
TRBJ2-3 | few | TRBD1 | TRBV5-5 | TGTGCCAGCAGCTTTACAGGGGGCCACACAGATACGCAGTATTTT | CASSFTGGHTDTQYF
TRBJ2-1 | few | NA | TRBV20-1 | TGCAGCACCCAGAGGGGTGAGCAGTTCTTC | CSTQRGEQFF
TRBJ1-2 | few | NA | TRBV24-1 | TGTGCCACCCGAGGGGGGGCTAACTATGGCTACACCTTC | CATRGGANYGYTF
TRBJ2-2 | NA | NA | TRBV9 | TGTGCCAGCAGCGTAGAGGGGAGGATGGGCTACACGAACACCGGGGAGCTGTTTTTT | CASSVEGRMGYTNTGELFF
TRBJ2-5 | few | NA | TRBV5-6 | TGTGCCAGCAGCTCCGGAACGGGCCTGGGGGAGACCCAGTACTTC | CASSSGTGLGETQYF
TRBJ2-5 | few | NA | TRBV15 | TGTGCCACCAGCAGGGGGGACCCGGGCCGAAACTCCCAAGAGACCCAGTACTTC | CATSRGDPGRNSQETQYF
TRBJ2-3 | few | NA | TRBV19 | TGTGCCAGTAGTGTCAAAACACCTAGGACAGATACGCAGTATTTT | CASSVKTPRTDTQYF
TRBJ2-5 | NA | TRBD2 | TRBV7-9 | TGTGCCAGCAGCTTAGTAGCGGGCGGTGTAATAGAGACCCAGTACTTC | CASSLVAGGVIETQYF
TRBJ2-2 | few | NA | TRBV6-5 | TGTGCCACCAAACGCGCCACCGGGGAGCTGTTTTTT | CATKRATGELFF
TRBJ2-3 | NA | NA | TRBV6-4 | TGTGCCAGCAGACCGGGCCGCCTCTCCACAGATACGCAGTATTTT | CASRPGRLSTDTQYF
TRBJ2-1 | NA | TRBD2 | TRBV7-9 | TGTGCCTGCGGGAGTGGTAGCGGTGGTGAGCAGTTCTTC | CACGSGSGGEQFF
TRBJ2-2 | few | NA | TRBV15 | TGTGCCACCAGCAGAGATTTGGTAGCTAACACCGGGGAGCTGTTTTTT | CATSRDLVANTGELFF
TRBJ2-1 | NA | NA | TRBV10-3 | TGTGCCATCAGTGGCCAGGCAACCTACAATGAGCAGTTCTTC | CAISGQATYNEQFF
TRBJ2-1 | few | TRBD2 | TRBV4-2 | TGTGCCAGCAGCAGGGACCTCGCTAGCGGGAATAGGGCAAGCTCCTACAATGAGCAGTTCTTC | CASSRDLASGNRASSYNEQFF
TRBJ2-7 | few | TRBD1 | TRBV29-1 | TGCAGCGTTGAGGGCGGACAGGACTTGCCTTCCTACGAGCAGTACTTC | CSVEGGQDLPSYEQYF
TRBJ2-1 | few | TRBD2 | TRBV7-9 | TGTGCCAGCCAAACCGGGACTAGCGGCGATGAGCAGTTCTTC | CASQTGTSGDEQFF
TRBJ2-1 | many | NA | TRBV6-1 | TGTGCCAGCAGTGAAGGGGAGGGGGCCTACAATGAGCAGTTCTTC | CASSEGEGAYNEQFF
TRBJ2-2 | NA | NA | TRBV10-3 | TGTGCCATCTTTTCGGGAATCACCGGGGAGCTGTTTTTT | CAIFSGITGELFF
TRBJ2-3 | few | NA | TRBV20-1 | TGCAGTGCCCCACGTGTGTTGGTGGTCGGCACAGATACGCAGTATTTT | CSAPRVLVVGTDTQYF
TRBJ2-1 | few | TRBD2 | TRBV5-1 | TGCGCCAGCAGCTTGGGGACTAGCGGGGGGCCCGACAATGAGCAGTTCTTC | CASSLGTSGGPDNEQFF
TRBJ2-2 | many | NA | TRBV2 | TGTGCCAGCAGGAGGTTTGACACCGGGGAGCTGTTTTTT | CASRRFDTGELFF
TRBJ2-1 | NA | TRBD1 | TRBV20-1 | TGCAGTGCTAGTCACAGGGGCAATGAACAGTTCTTC | CSASHRGNEQFF
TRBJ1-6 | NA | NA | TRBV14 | TGTGCCAGCAGCCAATATGGGCAGGGTTGGCCCCTCCACTTT | CASSQYGQGWPLHF
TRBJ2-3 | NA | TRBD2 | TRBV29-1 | TGCAGCGTCGGGGGGGCAGGGAAAGGAGATACGCAGTATTTT | CSVGGAGKGDTQYF
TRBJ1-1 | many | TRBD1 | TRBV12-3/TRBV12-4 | TGTGCCAGCAGTTTGGCAGGGGGCCACACTGAAGCTTTCTTT | CASSLAGGHTEAFF
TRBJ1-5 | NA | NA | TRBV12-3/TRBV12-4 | TGTGCCAGCAGTTTTGCAGGGGGCAATCAGCCCCAGCATTTT | CASSFAGGNQPQHF
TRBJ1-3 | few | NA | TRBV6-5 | TGTGCCAGCAGTTACTCGTCAATCCGGACTAGCTCTGGAAACACCATATATTTT | CASSYSSIRTSSGNTIYF
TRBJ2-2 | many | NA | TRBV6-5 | TGTGCCAGCAGTTACTCGGGCAGCACCGGGGAGCTGTTTTTT | CASSYSGSTGELFF
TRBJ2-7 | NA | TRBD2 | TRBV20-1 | TGCAGTGCTTACCCCGGGACTAGCGGGAGTTTAGGCGAGCAGTACTTC | CSAYPGTSGSLGEQYF
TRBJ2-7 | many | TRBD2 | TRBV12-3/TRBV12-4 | TGTGCCAGCAGTGCGGGAGGCTCCTACGAGCAGTACTTC | CASSAGGSYEQYF
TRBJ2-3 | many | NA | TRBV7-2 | TGTGCCAGCAGCTTAGATGGCCCCCTCGATACGCAGTATTTT | CASSLDGPLDTQYF
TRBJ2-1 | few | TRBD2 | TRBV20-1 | TGCAGTGCTAAAGCCGGGGGGGCCTCCTACAATGAGCAGTTCTTC | CSAKAGGASYNEQFF
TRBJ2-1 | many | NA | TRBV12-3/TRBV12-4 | TGTGCCAGCAGCCTAGACTCGAACTCCTACAATGAGCAGTTCTTC | CASSLDSNSYNEQFF
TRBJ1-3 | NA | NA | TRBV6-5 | TGTGCCAGCAGTTACTCGTCAGACCTGCGCTCTGGAAACACCATATATTTT | CASSYSSDLRSGNTIYF
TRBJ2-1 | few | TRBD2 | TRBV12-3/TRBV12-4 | TGTGCCGGGACTAGCGGGAGCCTGGGCAATGAGCAGTTCTTC | CAGTSGSLGNEQFF
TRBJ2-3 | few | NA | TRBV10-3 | TGTGCCATCAGTGAGTCGAGGGTTAACACAGATACGCAGTATTTT | CAISESRVNTDTQYF
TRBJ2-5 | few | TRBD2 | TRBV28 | TGTGCCAGCAGTTTAAGGGGGGCGGGGGGAAGACCCCAAGAGACCCAGTACTTC | CASSLRGAGGRPQETQYF
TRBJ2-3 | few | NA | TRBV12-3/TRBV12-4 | TGTGCTGTTGGACCGGGCCCAGCGGCAGATACGCAGTATTTT | CAVGPGPAADTQYF
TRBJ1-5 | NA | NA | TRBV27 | TGTGCCAGCAGCCTTGCTGGGGGCGGCAGGGTCCAGCCCCAGCATTTT | CASSLAGGGRVQPQHF
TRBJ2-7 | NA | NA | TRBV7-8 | TGTGCCAGCAGCGGGGGACTGCGGATGAGCCCCTACGAGCAGTACTTC | CASSGGLRMSPYEQYF
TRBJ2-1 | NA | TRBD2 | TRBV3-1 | TGTGCCAGCAGCCAAGAGTCACTAGCGGGGGGGCGGGAGCAGTTCTTC | CASSQESLAGGREQFF